One sample yielded the 14 T cell receptor beta chains listed below, sequenced in a study of T cell responses to AZD1222 COVID-19 vaccine. The protocol was immunoSEQ multiplex PCR, while the TCRdb copy is restricted to in-frame clones and leaves out a portion. The sample carries 160,000 or so clones, about 90% recorded once. Specimen: peripheral blood, collected on day 0 of AZD1222 vaccination. Receptors originate from an adult in good health.

The CDR3 is CSVLGNNEQFF. For the CDR3, the DNA is TGCAGCGTTTTGGGGAACAATGAGCAGTTCTTC. This chain connects TRBV29-1 to TRBJ2-1, with D unresolved. The germline gives CDR1 SQVTM, CDR2 ANQGSEA. The length of the CDR3 is 11 residues. The V gene lost 5 bases and the J gene lost 5 bases, with 7 bases spanning the gap.

The chain employs TRBV27 and TRBJ2-3; D gene unclear. V gave up 7 bases and J gave up 2 bases, with 7 bases separating them. Germline V gene lookup returns CDR1 MNHEY and CDR2 SMNVEV (reference sequence). The CDR3 sequence is 12 residues long. CDR3 loop: CASTDFTDTQYF. The CDR3 DNA sequence: TGTGCCAGCACTGACTTCACAGATACGCAGTATTTT.

In this sample, this clone turned up a few times. The V and J genes are TRBV28 and TRBJ1-5; D not certain. The CDR3 loop spans 13 amino acids. Per germline, CDR1 MDHEN and CDR2 SYDVKM. V shed 6 bases and J shed 4 bases, with 10 bases lying between them. In nucleotides, the CDR3 is TGTGCCAGCAGACTGACGGAGAATCAGCCCCAGCATTTT. This sequence encodes CASRLTENQPQHF.

This clone was detected once. V and J are TRBV7-9 and TRBJ1-3; TRBD1 might be the D (6 bases). The germline CDR1 and CDR2 sequences are SEHNR and FQNEAQ (reference sequence). Trimming took off 5 bases at V and 0 bases at J, with 17 bases between the two ends. CDR3 length: 17 residues. The CDR3 DNA follows: TGTGCCAGCAGCAAAGAAGGGGGACATGGCTCTGGAAACACCATATATTTT. It encodes CASSKEGGHGSGNTIYF.

The gene calls are TRBV7-2 and TRBJ2-5, with 11 bases identical to TRBD2. The CDR3 consists of 16 residues. V shed 5 bases, J shed 3 bases, and the junction held 8 bases outside the gene matches. CDR1 SGHTA and CDR2 FQGNSA come from the germline V gene. The CDR3 nucleotides read TGTGCCAGCAGCCTACTAGCGGGGGCGATTAAAGAGACCCAGTACTTC. Its translation: CASSLLAGAIKETQYF.

The rearrangement links TRBV30 to TRBJ2-5; D perhaps matches TRBD2 (5 bases). Trimming shortened V by 3 bases and J by 5 bases, and 10 bases separated the two germline ends. The CDR3 extends over 12 amino acids. Germline-derived CDR1 and CDR2 are GTSNPN and SVGIG (reference sequence). The CDR3 coding sequence is TGTGCCTGGAGGGCTAGCTCGGAGACCCAGTACTTC. Translating gives CAWRASSETQYF.

V gene TRBV2 combines with J gene TRBJ2-7; D perhaps matches TRBD1 (5 bases). CDR1 SNHLY and CDR2 FYNNEI come from the germline V gene. The CDR3 runs to 13 residues. V was trimmed by 5 bases and J by 0 bases, leaving 8 bases between them. CDR3 amino acids: CASSLGLSYEQYF. DNA for the CDR3: TGTGCCAGCAGTCTGGGGCTCTCCTACGAGCAGTACTTC.

The rearrangement links TRBV6-5 to TRBJ1-5, with 9 bases matching TRBD1. Germline CDR1 and CDR2: MNHEY and SVGAGI. CDR3 size: 15 residues. The V gene end was trimmed by 7 bases and the J gene end by 3 bases; junction bases not matched to a gene: 7. CDR3 amino acids: CASTTGGFINQPQHF. DNA for the CDR3: TGTGCCAGCACCACAGGGGGCTTTATCAATCAGCCCCAGCATTTT.

The chain carries TRBV5-6 and TRBJ2-7, with D possibly matching TRBD1 (6 bases). Deletions cut 3 bases from V and 5 bases from J, with 15 bases between. This CDR3 spans 14 amino acids. Germline CDR1 is SGHDT and CDR2 is YYEEEE. CDR3 sequence (DNA): TGTGCCAGCAGCTCGGACGGGCCAGGGGACGAGCAGTACTTC. Protein product: CASSSDGPGDEQYF.

The rearrangement links TRBV12-3 or TRBV12-4 to TRBJ1-5, with a possible D match to TRBD1 (5 bases). The CDR3 runs 12 residues. V was pared by 10 bases and J by 0 bases, with 7 bases between. CDR3 sequence reads: CATQGSNQPQHF. The CDR3 DNA reads as TGTGCCACCCAGGGTAGCAATCAGCCCCAGCATTTT.

The J gene is TRBJ1-2, the V gene TRBV28, with TRBD1 matching over 9 bases. Germline loops: CDR1 MDHEN, CDR2 SYDVKM. V shed 7 bases and J 4 bases; nucleotides not matched to a gene: 4. This CDR3 contains 13 residues. CDR3 sequence: CASTTGGFYGYTF. The CDR3 region has the DNA TGTGCCAGCACGACAGGGGGATTCTATGGCTACACCTTC.

The rearrangement uses TRBV7-9 and TRBJ2-2; D gene ambiguous. The CDR3 consists of 14 residues. In germline, CDR1 is SEHNR, CDR2 FQNEAQ (reference sequence). V lost 2 bases to trimming and J lost 3 bases, with 7 bases between them. The CDR3 protein is CASSLTSDTGELFF. The CDR3 bases are TGTGCCAGCAGCTTAACGTCGGACACCGGGGAGCTGTTTTTT.

The DNA of the CDR3 is TGCGCCAGCAGCTGGGCAGGGGGCGGTCGGATGAACACTGAAGCTTTCTTT. Its translation is CASSWAGGGRMNTEAFF. The gene calls are TRBV5-1 and TRBJ1-1; TRBD1 aligns across 8 bases. This CDR3 is 17 amino acids long. V lost 3 bases and J lost 0; bases outside the gene matches: 10. CDR1 and CDR2 (germline): SGHRS, YFSETQ.

CDR3 DNA sequence: TGTGCCAGCAATCGGGGTCGAGATCGGCAGTACTTC. It codes for CASNRGRDRQYF. The chain has TRBV28 and TRBJ2-7; D is possibly TRBD2 (5 bases). Germline V gene lookup returns CDR1 MDHEN and CDR2 SYDVKM. V dropped 7 bases and J dropped 9 bases, with 16 bases sitting between them. The CDR3 length is 12 residues.